The sequence of this T cell receptor (beta chain) was determined in a study of vaccination effects on CD4 cells after COVID-19. Across the whole study: Samples were given by two convalescent patients 16 days and one week before vaccination.

Looked up from germline, CDR1 is LNHNV and CDR2 is YYDKDF (reference sequence). The trim removed 4 bases at V and 3 bases at J, leaving 10 bases unmatched. The CDR3 is made up of 17 amino acids. A remark on this clone: What it binds is not known.

Study findings and constraints: Clones from infection and from vaccination both contracted markedly late after vaccination.

Antigen-specific CD4+ T cells were expanded with viral peptide pools in the ViraFEST assay before sequencing. The culture ran for around nine days, and then CD4+ T cells were isolated. It was between March and December 2020 that the person had a SARS-CoV-2 infection confirmed by PCR. Every well housed two million PBMC, which grew in culture alongside about 11 IU/ml IL-2 and 8.5 to 10 ug/ml peptides. On days 3 and 7, fresh IL-2 medium replaced half the medium. Data came from immunoSEQ multiplex PCR; TCRdb stores just in-frame clones and leaves some out. The repertoire holds tens of thousands of clones, with just under 75% as singletons.

The chain employs TRBV15 and TRBJ2-2; 8 bases map to TRBD2. This receptor was identified in a human donor who had a prior SARS-CoV-2 infection. The sample in question was CD4+ T cells from PBMCs cultured with a peptide pool, obtained before COVID-19 vaccination. The CDR3 spells CATSMGLGTSDTGELFF. CDR3 nucleotide sequence: TGTGCCACCAGCATGGGACTAGGTACCTCCGACACCGGGGAGCTGTTTTTT.